The 19 T cell receptor beta chains given below trace back to one sample, sequenced in a study of blood T cell repertoires in COVID-19. Clones were read by immunoSEQ multiplex PCR, and TCRdb kept only the in-frame ones, dropping some. The data hold 280,000 or so clones, with roughly 88% observed a single time. The sequencing sample was made of peripheral blood. These receptors originate from a woman aged 25 to 39 who had recovered from COVID-19.

The genes are TRBV7-9 and TRBJ1-4; a possible D gene is TRBD1 (6 bases). The CDR3 runs to 15 residues. Trimming stripped 1 base from V and 8 bases from J, with 14 bases between. Germline CDR1 SEHNR, CDR2 FQNEAQ (reference sequence). The CDR3 sequence is CASSLVGAGVEKLFF. As DNA, the CDR3 is TGTGCCAGCAGCTTAGTCGGGGCAGGGGTAGAAAAACTGTTTTTT. The variable domain in full, with the rest retrieved from reference TRBV7-9 and TRBJ1-4, is DTGVSQNPRHKITKRGQNVTFRCDPISEHNRLYWYRQTLGQGPEFLTYFQNEAQLEKSRLLSDRFSAERPKGSFSTLEIQRTEQGDSAMYLCASSLVGAGVEKLFFGSGTQLSVL.

V is TRBV4-3 and J is TRBJ1-4, with a weak D call TRBD1 (6 bases). Germline CDR1 reads LGHNA; CDR2 reads YSLEER. Trimming left V 0 bases short and J 7 bases short, with 15 bases between. The CDR3 is made up of 16 amino acids. DNA for the CDR3: TGCGCCAGCAGCCAAGAGCCGGCAGGGGCCGGTGAAAAACTGTTTTTT. It specifies CASSQEPAGAGEKLFF.

This sequence joins TRBV7-8 and TRBJ2-3; 7 nucleotides line up with TRBD2. The CDR3 sequence is 15 residues long. Losses at the gene ends were 5 bases for V and 3 bases for J; bases not matched to a gene: 8. Germline assignment: CDR1 SGHVS and CDR2 FQNEAQ. DNA for the CDR3: TGTGCCAGCAGCGAAGGACTAGTTGGGACAGATACGCAGTATTTT. Translation gives CASSEGLVGTDTQYF.

The chain joins TRBV27 to TRBJ1-2, with D perhaps TRBD1 (5 bases). V lost 5 bases to trimming and J lost 0 bases, with 19 bases between them. Germline V gives CDR1 MNHEY, CDR2 SMNVEV (reference sequence). The CDR3 has 17 residues. CDR3 residues: CASSILTAQGANYGYTF. CDR3 DNA sequence: TGTGCCAGCAGTATCCTCACTGCCCAGGGCGCTAACTATGGCTACACCTTC.

The V and J genes are TRBV21-1 and TRBJ2-5; the D segment call TRBD2 is taken from the table without a DNA check. TRBV21-1 is reported as a pseudogene. The CDR3 covers 15 residues. Written as DNA, the CDR3 is TGTGCCAGCAGCAGGACTAGCGGGGTGCAAGAGACCCAGTACTTC. Translation gives CASSRTSGVQETQYF.

The rearrangement links TRBV15 to TRBJ1-3, with 7 bases that match TRBD1. CDR3 size: 17 residues. Germline lookup yields CDR1 LNHNV and CDR2 YYDKDF (reference sequence). J lost 3 bases, V lost 3 bases, and 11 bases had no gene match. CDR3 DNA sequence: TGTGCCACCAGCAGCGAGCTAACAGGGGACGGTGGAAACACCATATATTTT. Protein sequence: CATSSELTGDGGNTIYF. The full variable domain, in which reference TRBV15 and TRBJ1-3 provide the parts outside the CDR3, is DAMVIQNPRYQVTQFGKPVTLSCSQTLNHNVMYWYQQKSSQAPKLLFHYYDKDFNNEADTPDNFQSRRPNTSFCFLDIRSPGLGDTAMYLCATSSELTGDGGNTIYFGEGSWLTVV.

J is TRBJ2-3 and V is TRBV3-1 (or the pseudogene TRBV3-2), with 10 bases fitting TRBD1. The CDR3 spans 17 residues. Germline V gives CDR1 LGHDT, CDR2 YNNKEL (reference sequence). After removal of 4 bases from V and 0 bases from J, the junction contained 7 bases not matched to a gene. The DNA for the CDR3 is TGTGCCAGCAGCCCGGAAGGGACAGGGGCTAGCACAGATACGCAGTATTTT. Its translation: CASSPEGTGASTDTQYF.

V usage is TRBV7-9 and J usage is TRBJ2-1; tentative D call: TRBD1 (6 bases). The germline CDR1 and CDR2 sequences are SEHNR and FQNEAQ (reference sequence). Trimming took off 1 base at V and 2 bases at J, with 15 bases between the two ends. The CDR3 has 17 residues. CDR3 bases: TGTGCCAGCAGCTTAGAGGAATCCGACAGGCCCTACAATGAGCAGTTCTTC. It yields the protein CASSLEESDRPYNEQFF.

This clone was seen more than once but under ten times. The chain uses TRBV28 and TRBJ1-6; a possible D gene is TRBD1 (5 bases). CDR3 size: 11 residues. The germline V gene has CDR1 MDHEN and CDR2 SYDVKM. The V end was cut by 6 bases, the J end by 13 bases, with 10 bases between. The CDR3 DNA reads as TGTGCCAGCAGCCCAGGGACTCCCCTCCACTTT. This gives the protein CASSPGTPLHF.

This chain connects TRBV7-9 to TRBJ2-2, with TRBD1 matching over 7 bases. Germline CDR1 and CDR2: SEHNR and FQNEAQ (reference sequence). The CDR3 has 17 amino acids. Trimming cost V 5 bases and J 6 bases; bases outside gene matches: 15. This chain's CDR3 is CASSRISTGYMSGELFF. The CDR3 DNA is TGTGCCAGCAGCCGTATATCGACAGGGTATATGTCCGGGGAGCTGTTTTTT.

The chain is built from TRBV9 and TRBJ2-5, with 10 bases aligning to TRBD2. Germline CDR1 is SGDLS and CDR2 is YYNGEE. The CDR3 length is 18 residues. Losses at the gene ends were 0 bases for V and 1 base for J; bases not matched to a gene: 9. CDR3: CASSVAASGGPGQETQYF. CDR3 DNA sequence: TGTGCCAGCAGCGTAGCGGCTAGCGGGGGTCCCGGCCAAGAGACCCAGTACTTC.

This clone has a single count. The CDR3 reads CASSYEVGYQPQHF. The CDR3, as DNA: TGTGCCAGCAGTTACGAGGTTGGGTATCAGCCCCAGCATTTT. The chain has TRBV6-5 and TRBJ1-5, with D uncertain. The ends were cut back, 2 bases at V and 5 bases at J, with 10 bases in the middle. Germline V CDR1 and CDR2: MNHEY, SVGAGI. The CDR3 sequence is 14 residues long.

The chain is built from TRBV3-1 (or the pseudogene TRBV3-2) and TRBJ2-1, with 9 nucleotides matching TRBD2. Trimming removed 4 bases from V and 6 bases from J; junction bases left unmatched: 4. The CDR3 totals 14 residues. Per the germline V gene, CDR1 is LGHDT and CDR2 is YNNKEL (reference sequence). This CDR3 is CASSPSLAGNEQFF. DNA of the CDR3: TGTGCCAGCAGCCCCTCACTAGCGGGCAATGAGCAGTTCTTC.

This chain uses TRBV7-9 with TRBJ2-7; 8 nucleotides match TRBD1. The CDR3 is 16 amino acids. V gave up 5 bases and J gave up 1 base; unmatched junction bases: 10. Germline CDR1 SEHNR, CDR2 FQNEAQ (reference sequence). Here the CDR3 reads CASSSLGQGYSYEQYF. The CDR3 DNA is TGTGCCAGCAGCAGCCTTGGACAGGGATATTCCTACGAGCAGTACTTC. Together with reference TRBV7-9 and TRBJ2-7, the CDR3 gives the full variable domain: DTGVSQNPRHKITKRGQNVTFRCDPISEHNRLYWYRQTLGQGPEFLTYFQNEAQLEKSRLLSDRFSAERPKGSFSTLEIQRTEQGDSAMYLCASSSLGQGYSYEQYFGPGTRLTVT.

V usage is TRBV7-8 and J usage is TRBJ2-7, with 10 bases identical to TRBD2. The CDR3 contains 14 residues. Trimming removed 4 bases from V and 5 bases from J; junction bases left unmatched: 5. The germline gives CDR1 SGHVS, CDR2 FQNEAQ. The CDR3: CASSSPGLANEQYF. CDR3 nucleotides: TGTGCCAGCAGCTCGCCGGGACTAGCGAACGAGCAGTACTTC.

This clone was detected once. The chain employs TRBV19 and TRBJ2-2; no definite D call. This CDR3 spans 13 amino acids. CDR1 and CDR2 from the germline V gene are LNHDA and SQIVND (reference sequence). The germline V and J ends were trimmed by 10 bases and 4 bases, with 13 bases remaining between them. CDR3 loop: CATLNSSTGELFF. The CDR3, as DNA: TGTGCCACCCTGAATTCTAGCACCGGGGAGCTGTTTTTT.

This chain joins TRBV27 and TRBJ2-7; TRBD1 aligns across 11 bases. The CDR3 runs to 15 residues. V was clipped by 5 bases and J by 4 bases; unmatched bases: 7. CDR1 MNHEY and CDR2 SMNVEV come from the germline V gene (reference sequence). The CDR3 coding sequence is TGTGCCAGCAGTCGGACGGGGACAGGGGGTTACGAGCAGTACTTC. As protein: CASSRTGTGGYEQYF.

This clone was detected only a few times. The chain uses TRBV4-2 and TRBJ2-5, with 7 positions matching TRBD1. Looked up from germline, CDR1 is LGHNA and CDR2 is YNFKEQ. This CDR3 is 14 amino acids long. V lost 0 bases to trimming and J lost 3 bases; unmatched junction nucleotides: 1. In DNA form, the CDR3 reads TGTGCCAGCAGCCAAGATACAGGGGAAGAGACCCAGTACTTC. This translates into CASSQDTGEETQYF.

This chain links TRBV6-6 with TRBJ2-7, with TRBD2 matching 8 bases. This CDR3 has 16 amino acids. Trimming at V came to 1 base and at J to 3 bases, leaving 8 bases not matched to a gene. Germline V lookup: CDR1 MNHNY, CDR2 SVGAGI (reference sequence). The CDR3 region has the DNA TGTGCCAGCAGTTACTTTGGGACTCGGGAGGGCTACGAGCAGTACTTC. It specifies CASSYFGTREGYEQYF.